This T cell receptor beta chain was identified during a study of shared clonotypes between healthy human individuals. Study background: The cohort had two women and a few men, ages 18 to 49. The study, taken as a whole, reports: Clonotypes shared by all four sorted-subset donors had higher generation probabilities than non-shared clonotypes.

The CDR3 length is 15 residues. Germline V gene sequence: CDR1 ENHRY, CDR2 SYGVKD. V was clipped by 3 bases and J by 5 bases, with 16 bases between them. Each subset's genomic DNA was shared equally among a number of immunoSEQ plates. Only in-frame clones appear in the TCRdb table, and some are missing; sequencing was by immunoSEQ multiplex PCR. The data contain over a million clones, approximately 68% of them singletons. As for this clone: Its antigen remains unknown.

Sequencing was performed on memory CD4+ T cells sorted from blood. Subset here: CD45RA-negative fraction. The chain recombines TRBV10-3 with TRBJ2-5; D tentatively fits TRBD1 or TRBD2 (6 bases each). The sequence came from a man between 18 and 35 years old in good health. CDR3 loop: CAISDGGRLIETQYF. For the CDR3, the DNA is TGTGCCATCAGTGATGGGGGGCGCTTGATTGAGACCCAGTACTTC.